What follows describes a single TCR beta chain. This specimen comes from a study of blood T cell repertoires in COVID-19. About the research overall: Specimens from acute and convalescent COVID-19 originated in the United States, Italy and Spain. T cells, B-cell-depleted T cells, or PBMCs supplied cDNA or gDNA.

CDR3 size: 13 residues. The trim removed 5 bases at V and 9 bases at J, leaving 8 bases unmatched. Germline V gene lookup returns CDR1 SGHAT and CDR2 FQDESV (reference sequence). The assay was immunoSEQ multiplex PCR, and TCRdb's table has in-frame clones only and misses some. The table includes 60,000 to 95,000 clones, 74% detected once. The receptor was derived from a human donor with acute or convalescent COVID-19. The donor label of this sample is uncertain. The chain couples TRBV11-1 to TRBJ1-2, with 8 bases identical to TRBD1. Sequencing was performed on peripheral blood. CDR3 nucleotides: TGTGCCAGCAGCAAGGACAGGGTAGGAAGCTACACCTTC. It translates to CASSKDRVGSYTF.